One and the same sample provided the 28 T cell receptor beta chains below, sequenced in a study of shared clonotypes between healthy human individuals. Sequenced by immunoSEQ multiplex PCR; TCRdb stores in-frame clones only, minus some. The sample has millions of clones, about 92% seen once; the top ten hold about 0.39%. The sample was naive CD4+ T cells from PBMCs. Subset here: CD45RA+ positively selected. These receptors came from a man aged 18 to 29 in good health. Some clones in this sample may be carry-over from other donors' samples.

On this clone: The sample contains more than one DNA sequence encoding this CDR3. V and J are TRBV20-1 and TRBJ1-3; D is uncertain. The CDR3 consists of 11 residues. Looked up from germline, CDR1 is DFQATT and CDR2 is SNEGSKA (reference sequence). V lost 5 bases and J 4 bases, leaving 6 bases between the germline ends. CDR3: CSAEAGNTIYF. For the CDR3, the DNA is TGCAGTGCTGAAGCCGGAAACACCATATATTTT.

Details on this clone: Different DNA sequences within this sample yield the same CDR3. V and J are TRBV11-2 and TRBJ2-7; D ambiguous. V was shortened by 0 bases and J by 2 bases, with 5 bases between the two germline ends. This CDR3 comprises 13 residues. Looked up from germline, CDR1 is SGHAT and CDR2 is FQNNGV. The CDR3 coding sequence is TGTGCCAGCAGCTTAGACAGAACCTACGAGCAGTACTTC. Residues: CASSLDRTYEQYF.

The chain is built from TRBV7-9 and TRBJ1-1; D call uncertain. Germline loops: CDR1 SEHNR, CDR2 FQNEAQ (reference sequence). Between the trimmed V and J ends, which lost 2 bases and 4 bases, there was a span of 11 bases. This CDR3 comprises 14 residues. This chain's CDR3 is CASSLIAASTEAFF. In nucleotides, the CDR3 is TGTGCCAGCAGCTTAATTGCAGCGAGCACTGAAGCTTTCTTT.

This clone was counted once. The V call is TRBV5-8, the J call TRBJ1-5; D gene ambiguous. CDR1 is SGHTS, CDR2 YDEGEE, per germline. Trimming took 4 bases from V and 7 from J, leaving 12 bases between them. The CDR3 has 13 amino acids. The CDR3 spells CASSRESLQPQHF. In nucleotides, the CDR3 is TGTGCCAGCAGCCGAGAAAGTCTACAGCCCCAGCATTTT.

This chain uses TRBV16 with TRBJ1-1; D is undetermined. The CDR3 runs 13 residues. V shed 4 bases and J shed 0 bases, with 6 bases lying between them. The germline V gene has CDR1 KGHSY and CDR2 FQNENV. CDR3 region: CASSPNLNTEAFF. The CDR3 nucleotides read TGTGCCAGCAGCCCTAACTTGAACACTGAAGCTTTCTTT.

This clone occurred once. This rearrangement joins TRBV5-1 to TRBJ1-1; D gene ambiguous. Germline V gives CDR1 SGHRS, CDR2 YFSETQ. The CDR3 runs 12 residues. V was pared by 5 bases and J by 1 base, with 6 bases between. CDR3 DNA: TGCGCCAGCAGAGTAGAGAACACTGAAGCTTTCTTT. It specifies CASRVENTEAFF.

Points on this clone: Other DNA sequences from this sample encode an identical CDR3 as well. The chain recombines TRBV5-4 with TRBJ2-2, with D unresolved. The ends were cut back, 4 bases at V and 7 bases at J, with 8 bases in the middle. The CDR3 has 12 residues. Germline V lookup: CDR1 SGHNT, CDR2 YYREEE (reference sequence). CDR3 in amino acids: CASSQRVGELFF. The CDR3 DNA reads TGTGCCAGCAGCCAACGCGTCGGGGAGCTGTTTTTT.

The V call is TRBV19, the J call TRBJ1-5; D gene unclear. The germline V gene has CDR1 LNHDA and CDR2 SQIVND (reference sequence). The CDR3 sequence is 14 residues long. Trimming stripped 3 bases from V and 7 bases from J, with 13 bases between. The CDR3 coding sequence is TGTGCCAGTAGTATTATAGGGCTGGGCCAGCCCCAGCATTTT. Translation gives CASSIIGLGQPQHF.

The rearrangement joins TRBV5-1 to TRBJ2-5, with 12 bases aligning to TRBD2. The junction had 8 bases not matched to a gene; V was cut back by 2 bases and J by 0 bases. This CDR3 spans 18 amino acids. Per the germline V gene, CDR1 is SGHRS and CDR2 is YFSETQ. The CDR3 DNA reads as TGCGCCAGCAGCTTTAGCACTAGCGGGAGGCCCCACCAAGAGACCCAGTACTTC. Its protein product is CASSFSTSGRPHQETQYF.

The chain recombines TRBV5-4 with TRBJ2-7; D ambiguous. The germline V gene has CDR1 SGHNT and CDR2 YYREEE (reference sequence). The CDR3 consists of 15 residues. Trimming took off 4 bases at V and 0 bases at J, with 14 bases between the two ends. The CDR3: CASSPPPPSSYEQYF. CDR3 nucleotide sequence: TGTGCCAGCAGCCCACCTCCCCCGTCCTCCTACGAGCAGTACTTC. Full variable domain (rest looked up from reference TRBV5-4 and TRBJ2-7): ETGVTQSPTHLIKTRGQQVTLRCSSQSGHNTVSWYQQALGQGPQFIFQYYREEENGRGNFPPRFSGLQFPNYSSELNVNALELDDSALYLCASSPPPPSSYEQYFGPGTRLTVT.

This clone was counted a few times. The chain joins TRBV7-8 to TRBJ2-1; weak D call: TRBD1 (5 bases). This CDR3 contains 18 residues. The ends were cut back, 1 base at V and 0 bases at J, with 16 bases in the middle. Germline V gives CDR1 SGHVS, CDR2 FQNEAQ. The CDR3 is CASSLEGQKASSYNEQFF. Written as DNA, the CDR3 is TGTGCCAGCAGCTTAGAGGGGCAGAAGGCGAGCTCCTACAATGAGCAGTTCTTC.

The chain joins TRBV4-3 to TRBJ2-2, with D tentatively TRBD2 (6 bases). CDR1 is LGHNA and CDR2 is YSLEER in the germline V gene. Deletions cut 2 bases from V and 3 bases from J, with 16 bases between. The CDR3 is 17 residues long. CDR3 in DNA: TGCGCCAGCAGCCAAAGTGGGGGAGGATACGACACCGGGGAGCTGTTTTTT. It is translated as CASSQSGGGYDTGELFF.

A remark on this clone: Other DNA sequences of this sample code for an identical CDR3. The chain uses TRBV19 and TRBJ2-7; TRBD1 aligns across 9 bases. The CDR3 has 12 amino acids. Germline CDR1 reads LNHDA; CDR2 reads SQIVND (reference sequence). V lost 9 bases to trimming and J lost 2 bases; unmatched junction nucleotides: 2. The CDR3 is CASGTGPYEQYF. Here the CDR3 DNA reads TGTGCCAGCGGGACAGGGCCCTACGAGCAGTACTTC.

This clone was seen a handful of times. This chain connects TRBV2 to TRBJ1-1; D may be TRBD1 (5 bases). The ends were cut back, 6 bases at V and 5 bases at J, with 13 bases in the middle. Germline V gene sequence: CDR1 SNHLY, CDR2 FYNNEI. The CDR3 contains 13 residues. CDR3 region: CASSPTVTTEAFF. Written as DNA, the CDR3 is TGTGCCAGCAGCCCGACAGTAACGACTGAAGCTTTCTTT.

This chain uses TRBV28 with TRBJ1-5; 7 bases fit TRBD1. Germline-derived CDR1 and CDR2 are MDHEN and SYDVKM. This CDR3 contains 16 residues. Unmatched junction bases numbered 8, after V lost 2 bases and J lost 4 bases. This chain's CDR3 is CASSLIGAGGNQPQHF. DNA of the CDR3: TGTGCCAGCAGTTTAATCGGGGCAGGGGGGAATCAGCCCCAGCATTTT.

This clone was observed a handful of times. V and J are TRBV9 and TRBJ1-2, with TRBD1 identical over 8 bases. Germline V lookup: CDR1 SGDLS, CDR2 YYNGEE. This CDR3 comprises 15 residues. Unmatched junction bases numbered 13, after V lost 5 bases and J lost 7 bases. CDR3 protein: CASSFRGRGPGGYTF. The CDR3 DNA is TGTGCCAGCAGTTTCAGGGGGCGCGGGCCGGGTGGCTACACCTTC.

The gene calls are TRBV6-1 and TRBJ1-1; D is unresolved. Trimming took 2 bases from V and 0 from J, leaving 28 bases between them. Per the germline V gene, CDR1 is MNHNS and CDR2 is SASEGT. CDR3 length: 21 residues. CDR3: CASSEYPGRLTSFNMNTEAFF. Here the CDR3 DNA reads TGTGCCAGCAGTGAATACCCGGGCAGGCTCACAAGTTTCAACATGAACACTGAAGCTTTCTTT.

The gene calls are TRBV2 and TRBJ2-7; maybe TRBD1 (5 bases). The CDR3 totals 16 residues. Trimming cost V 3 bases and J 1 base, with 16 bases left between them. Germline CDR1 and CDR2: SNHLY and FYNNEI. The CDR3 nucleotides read TGTGCCAGCAGTGACACAGGACGGCCTTTTTCCTACGAGCAGTACTTC. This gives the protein CASSDTGRPFSYEQYF.

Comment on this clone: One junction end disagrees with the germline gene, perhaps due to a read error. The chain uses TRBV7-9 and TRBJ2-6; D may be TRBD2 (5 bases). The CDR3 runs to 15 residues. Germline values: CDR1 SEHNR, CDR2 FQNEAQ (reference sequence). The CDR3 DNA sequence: TGTGCCGGCAGAGAGGGAACCTCTGGGGCCAACGTCCTGACTTTC. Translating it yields CAGREGTSGANVLTF.

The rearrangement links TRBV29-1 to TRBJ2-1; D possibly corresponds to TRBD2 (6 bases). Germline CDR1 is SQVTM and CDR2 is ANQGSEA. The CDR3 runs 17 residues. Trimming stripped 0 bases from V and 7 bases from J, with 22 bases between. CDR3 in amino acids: CSVEDLRLGRKWNEQFF. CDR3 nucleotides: TGCAGCGTTGAAGATCTTCGGTTAGGGAGGAAGTGGAATGAGCAGTTCTTC.

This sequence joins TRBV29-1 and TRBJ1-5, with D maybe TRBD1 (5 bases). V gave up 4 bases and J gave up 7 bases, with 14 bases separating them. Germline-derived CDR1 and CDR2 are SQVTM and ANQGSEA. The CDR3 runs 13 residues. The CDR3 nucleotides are TGCAGCGTTGGTGAGGGGTCAGGCCAGCCCCAGCATTTT. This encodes CSVGEGSGQPQHF.

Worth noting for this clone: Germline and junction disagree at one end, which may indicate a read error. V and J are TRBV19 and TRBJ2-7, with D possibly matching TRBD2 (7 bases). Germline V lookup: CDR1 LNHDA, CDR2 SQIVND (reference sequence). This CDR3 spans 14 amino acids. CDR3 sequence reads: CASSMGGLSSEQYF. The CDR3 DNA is TGTGCCAGTAGTATGGGGGGGCTATCCTCCGAGCAGTACTTC.

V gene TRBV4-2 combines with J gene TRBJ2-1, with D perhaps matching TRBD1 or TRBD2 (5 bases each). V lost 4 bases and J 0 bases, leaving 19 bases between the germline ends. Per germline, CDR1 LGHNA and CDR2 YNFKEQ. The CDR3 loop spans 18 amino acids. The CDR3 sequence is CASSRGRQYMSSYNEQFF. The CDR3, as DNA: TGTGCCAGCAGCCGAGGGAGACAGTATATGTCCTCCTACAATGAGCAGTTCTTC.

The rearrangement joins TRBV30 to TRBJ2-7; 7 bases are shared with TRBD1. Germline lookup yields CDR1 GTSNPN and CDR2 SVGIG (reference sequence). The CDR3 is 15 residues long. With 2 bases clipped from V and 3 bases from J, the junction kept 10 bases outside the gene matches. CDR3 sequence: CAWSHIRTGLYEQYF. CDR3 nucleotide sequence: TGTGCCTGGAGTCACATTAGGACAGGCCTCTACGAGCAGTACTTC.

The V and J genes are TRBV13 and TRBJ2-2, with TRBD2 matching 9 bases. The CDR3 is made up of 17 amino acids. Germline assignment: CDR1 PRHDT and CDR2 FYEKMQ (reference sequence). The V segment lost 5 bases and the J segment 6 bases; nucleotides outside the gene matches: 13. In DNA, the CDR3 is TGTGCCAGCAGCATCGACCCACTAGCGGGCGTCTCCGGGGAGCTGTTTTTT. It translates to CASSIDPLAGVSGELFF.

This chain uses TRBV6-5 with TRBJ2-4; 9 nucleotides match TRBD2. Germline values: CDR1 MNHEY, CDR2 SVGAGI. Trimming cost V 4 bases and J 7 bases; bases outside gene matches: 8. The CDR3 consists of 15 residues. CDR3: CASSSPGAGGNIQYF. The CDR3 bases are TGTGCCAGCAGTTCGCCTGGCGCGGGAGGGAACATTCAGTACTTC.

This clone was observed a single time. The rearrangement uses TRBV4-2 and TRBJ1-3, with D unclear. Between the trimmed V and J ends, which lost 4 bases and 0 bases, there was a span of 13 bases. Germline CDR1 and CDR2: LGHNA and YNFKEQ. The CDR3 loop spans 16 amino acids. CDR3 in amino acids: CASSRNGRVSGNTIYF. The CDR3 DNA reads TGTGCCAGCAGCCGCAACGGTAGGGTCTCTGGAAACACCATATATTTT.

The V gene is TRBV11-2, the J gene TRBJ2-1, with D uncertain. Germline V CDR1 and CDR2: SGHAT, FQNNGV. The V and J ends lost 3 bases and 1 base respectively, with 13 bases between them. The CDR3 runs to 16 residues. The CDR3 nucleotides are TGTGCCAGCAGCTTGAAGGTTACCCTATCCTACAATGAGCAGTTCTTC. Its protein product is CASSLKVTLSYNEQFF.